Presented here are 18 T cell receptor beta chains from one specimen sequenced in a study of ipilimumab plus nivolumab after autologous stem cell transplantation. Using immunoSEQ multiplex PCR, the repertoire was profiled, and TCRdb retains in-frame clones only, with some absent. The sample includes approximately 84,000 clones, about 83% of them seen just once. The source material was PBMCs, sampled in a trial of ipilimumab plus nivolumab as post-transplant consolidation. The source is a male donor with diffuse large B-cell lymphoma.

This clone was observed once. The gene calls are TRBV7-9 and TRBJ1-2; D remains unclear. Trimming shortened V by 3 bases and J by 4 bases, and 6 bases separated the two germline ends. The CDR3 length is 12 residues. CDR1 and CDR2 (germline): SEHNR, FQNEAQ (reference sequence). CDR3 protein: CASSLAAYGYTF. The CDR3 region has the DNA TGTGCCAGCAGCTTGGCCGCCTATGGCTACACCTTC. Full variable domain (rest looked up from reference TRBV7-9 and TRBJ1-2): DTGVSQNPRHKITKRGQNVTFRCDPISEHNRLYWYRQTLGQGPEFLTYFQNEAQLEKSRLLSDRFSAERPKGSFSTLEIQRTEQGDSAMYLCASSLAAYGYTFGSGTRLTVV.

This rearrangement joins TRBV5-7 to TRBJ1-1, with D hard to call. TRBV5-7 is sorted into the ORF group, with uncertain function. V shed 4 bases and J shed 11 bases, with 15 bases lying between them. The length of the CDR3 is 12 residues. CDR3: CASSTCRTWAFF. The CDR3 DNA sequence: TGTGCCAGCAGCACCTGTCGGACTTGGGCTTTCTTT.

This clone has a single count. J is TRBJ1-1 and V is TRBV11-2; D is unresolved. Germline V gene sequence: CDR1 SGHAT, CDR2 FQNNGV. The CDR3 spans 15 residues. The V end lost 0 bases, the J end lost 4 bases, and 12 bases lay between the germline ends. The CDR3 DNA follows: TGTGCCAGCAGCTTAGATCTAACAATGGGCACTGAAGCTTTCTTT. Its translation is CASSLDLTMGTEAFF.

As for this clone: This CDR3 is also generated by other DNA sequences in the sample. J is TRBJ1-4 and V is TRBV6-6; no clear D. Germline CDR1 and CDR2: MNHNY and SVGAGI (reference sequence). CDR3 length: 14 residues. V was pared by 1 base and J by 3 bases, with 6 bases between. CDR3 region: CASSYWEANEKLFF. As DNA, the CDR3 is TGTGCCAGCAGTTACTGGGAGGCTAATGAAAAACTGTTTTTT.

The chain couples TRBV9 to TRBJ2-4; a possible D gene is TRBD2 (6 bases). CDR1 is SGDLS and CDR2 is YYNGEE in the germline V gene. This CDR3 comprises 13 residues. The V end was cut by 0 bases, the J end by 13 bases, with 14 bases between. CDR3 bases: TGTGCCAGCAGCGTAGGGGCTAGCGAGGCACAGTACTTC. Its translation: CASSVGASEAQYF.

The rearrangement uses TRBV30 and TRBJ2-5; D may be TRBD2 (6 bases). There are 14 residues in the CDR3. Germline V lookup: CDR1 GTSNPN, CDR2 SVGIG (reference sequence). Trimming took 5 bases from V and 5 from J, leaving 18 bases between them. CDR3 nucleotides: TGTGCCTGGTCTTGGCGGGGAGGTGGTGAGACCCAGTACTTC. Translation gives CAWSWRGGGETQYF.

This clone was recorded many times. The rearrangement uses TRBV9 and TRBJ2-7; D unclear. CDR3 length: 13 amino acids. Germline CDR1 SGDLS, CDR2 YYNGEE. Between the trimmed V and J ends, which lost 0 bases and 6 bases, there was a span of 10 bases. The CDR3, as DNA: TGTGCCAGCAGCGTAGCGGTGGGTGTCGAGCAGTACTTC. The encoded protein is CASSVAVGVEQYF. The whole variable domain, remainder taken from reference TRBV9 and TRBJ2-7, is DSGVTQTPKHLITATGQRVTLRCSPRSGDLSVYWYQQSLDQGLQFLIQYYNGEERAKGNILERFSAQQFPDLHSELNLSSLELGDSALYFCASSVAVGVEQYFGPGTRLTVT.

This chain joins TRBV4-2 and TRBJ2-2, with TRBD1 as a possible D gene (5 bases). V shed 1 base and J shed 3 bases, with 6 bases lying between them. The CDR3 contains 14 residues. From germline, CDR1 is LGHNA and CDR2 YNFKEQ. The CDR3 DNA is TGTGCCAGCAGCCAAGCCAGGGACACCGGGGAGCTGTTTTTT. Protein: CASSQARDTGELFF.

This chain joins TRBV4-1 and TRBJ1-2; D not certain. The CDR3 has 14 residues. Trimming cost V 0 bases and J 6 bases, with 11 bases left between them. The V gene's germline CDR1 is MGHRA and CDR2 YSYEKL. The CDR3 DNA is TGCGCCAGCAGCCAAGACCAGACTTCGGATGGCTACACCTTC. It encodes CASSQDQTSDGYTF.

The CDR3 spells CSVVVGLDGYGYTF. Here the CDR3 DNA reads TGCAGCGTTGTGGTGGGGTTAGACGGCTATGGCTACACCTTC. V gene TRBV29-1 combines with J gene TRBJ1-2; D is unresolved. The CDR3 loop spans 14 amino acids. With 4 bases removed from V and 4 bases from J, the gap between germline ends came to 16 bases. Germline values: CDR1 SQVTM, CDR2 ANQGSEA.

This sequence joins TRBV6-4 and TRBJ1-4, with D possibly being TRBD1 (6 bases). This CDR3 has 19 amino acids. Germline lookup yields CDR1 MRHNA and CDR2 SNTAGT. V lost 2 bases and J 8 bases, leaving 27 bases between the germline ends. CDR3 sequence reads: CASSDDPRYGRDIMEKLFF. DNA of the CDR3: TGTGCCAGCAGTGACGACCCAAGGTACGGGAGGGACATTATGGAAAAACTGTTTTTT.

The CDR3 coding sequence is TGTGCTAGTGGTTCACTGGGGAACACTGAAGCTTTCTTT. It yields the protein CASGSLGNTEAFF. The chain carries TRBV12-5 and TRBJ1-1; D unresolved. This CDR3 region has 13 residues. V gave up 4 bases and J gave up 1 base, with 7 bases separating them. Looked up from germline, CDR1 is LGHNT and CDR2 is FRNRAP. The full variable domain, its missing parts supplied by reference TRBV12-5 and TRBJ1-1, is DARVTQTPRHKVTEMGQEVTMRCQPILGHNTVFWYRQTMMQGLELLAYFRNRAPLDDSGMPKDRFSAEMPDATLATLKIQPSEPRDSAVYFCASGSLGNTEAFFGQGTRLTVV.

The CDR3: CASSQGSGTDTQYF. In DNA form, the CDR3 reads TGCGCCAGCAGCCAAGGTAGCGGCACAGATACGCAGTATTTT. V gene TRBV4-1 combines with J gene TRBJ2-3; D is possibly TRBD2 (5 bases). The CDR3 has 14 residues. The V end was cut by 1 base, the J end by 1 base, with 6 bases between. CDR1 and CDR2 (germline): MGHRA, YSYEKL.

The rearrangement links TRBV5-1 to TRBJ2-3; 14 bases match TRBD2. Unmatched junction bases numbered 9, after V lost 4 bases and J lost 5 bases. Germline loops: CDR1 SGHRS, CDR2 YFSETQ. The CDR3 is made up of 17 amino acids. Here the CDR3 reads CASSLPGLAGVQDTQYF. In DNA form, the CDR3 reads TGCGCCAGCAGCCTGCCGGGACTAGCGGGGGTGCAAGATACGCAGTATTTT.

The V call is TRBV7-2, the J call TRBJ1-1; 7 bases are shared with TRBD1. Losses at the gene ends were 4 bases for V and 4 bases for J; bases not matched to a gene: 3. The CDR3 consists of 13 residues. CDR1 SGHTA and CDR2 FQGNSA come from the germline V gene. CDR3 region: CASSYGQATEAFF. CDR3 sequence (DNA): TGTGCCAGCAGCTATGGACAGGCCACTGAAGCTTTCTTT.

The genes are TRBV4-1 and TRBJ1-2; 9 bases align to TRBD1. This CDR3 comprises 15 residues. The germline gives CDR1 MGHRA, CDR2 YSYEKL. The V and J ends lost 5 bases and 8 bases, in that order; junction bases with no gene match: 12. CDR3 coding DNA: TGCGCCAGCAGCTACCGGGACAGGGAACTGGGAGGCTACACCTTC. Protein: CASSYRDRELGGYTF.

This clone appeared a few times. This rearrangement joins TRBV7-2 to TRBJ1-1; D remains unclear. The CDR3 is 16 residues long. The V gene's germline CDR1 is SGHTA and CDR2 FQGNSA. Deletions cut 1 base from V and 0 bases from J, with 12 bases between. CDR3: CASSLVPVYMNTEAFF. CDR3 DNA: TGTGCCAGCAGCTTAGTACCGGTTTACATGAACACTGAAGCTTTCTTT.

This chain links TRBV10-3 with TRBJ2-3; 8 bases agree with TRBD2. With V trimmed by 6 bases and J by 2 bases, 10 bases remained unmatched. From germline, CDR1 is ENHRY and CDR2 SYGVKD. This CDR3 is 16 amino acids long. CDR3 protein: CAISGTSQGPTDTQYF. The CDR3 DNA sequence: TGTGCCATCAGCGGGACTAGTCAGGGCCCCACAGATACGCAGTATTTT.